The present entry profiles one T cell receptor (beta chain) with its context. The sample belongs to a study of cytomegalovirus exposure and HLA in healthy donors. The CDR3 extends over 14 amino acids. The PCR contained 60 Vbeta and 13 Jbeta primers. Profiled with immunoSEQ multiplex PCR; TCRdb holds only in-frame clones, not every one. The sample records nearly 200,000 clones, about four fifths being singletons. The receptor comes from a boy between 2 and 10 years old in good health and CMV-seronegative. The V and J genes are TRBV21-1 and TRBJ1-3; the D call in the table, TRBD1, was not verified against the DNA. TRBV21-1 is an annotated pseudogene. The specimen sequenced was PBMCs. CDR3 protein: CASGGQTPGNTIYF. The CDR3 nucleotides read TGTGCCAGCGGGGGACAAACGCCAGGAAACACCATATATTTT.